This entry concerns a single T cell receptor beta chain. This sample was included in a study of control samples from healthy donors and cancer patients. The repertoire was sequenced with immunoSEQ multiplex PCR; TCRdb's copy has only in-frame clones and lacks some. The data contain over 150,000 clones, 85% to 95% of them singletons. Material for sequencing was blood. The clonotype comes from a man aged 35-49 years in good health.

The CDR3 DNA is TGTGCTAGTGCCTTCCCGGGGGCAAACATTCAGTACTTC. Its translation is CASAFPGANIQYF. The rearrangement uses TRBV12-5 and TRBJ2-4; either TRBD1 or TRBD2 may fit D (6 bases each). Germline lookup yields CDR1 LGHNT and CDR2 FRNRAP. Trimming stripped 7 bases from V and 6 bases from J, with 13 bases between. The CDR3 length is 13 residues.